Sequencing of this T cell receptor beta chain was carried out in a study of T cell clusters in autoimmune cytopenias. Study information: TRB sequencing had a median about 49,000 reads and about 2,500 distinct clonotypes per sample.

Comment on this clonotype: No antigen is known for it.

Multiplex touch-down PCR amplified TRB using TRB-A and TRB-B pools in one tube. TCRdb reprocessed the multiplex PCR reads and reports one entry per CDR3 protein, with no DNA. Across approximately 9,400 distinct CDR3 sequences, the top ten clones capture 9.2% of the sample. This CDR3 comprises 15 residues. Germline V CDR1 and CDR2: MNHNY, SVGAGI (reference sequence). Overall study findings and caveats: TRB repertoire shifts in secondary cytopenia and chronic lymphocytic leukemia mostly reflected lymphoma, not autoimmunity. Primary autoimmune cytopenia patients seemingly lacked the physiological T cell clusters found in healthy donors. Exclusive TRB clusters were 2.5 to 3.5-fold more numerous in healthy donors than in active autoimmune hepatitis.

Each sample's input was around 250 ng genomic DNA, about 38,000 genome equivalents. Specimen: peripheral blood. The chain is built from TRBV6-6 and TRBJ2-7; there is no DNA to check the TCRdb D call of TRBD1. The TCR comes from a human donor with an autoimmune cytopenia or autoimmune hepatitis (not recorded which). The CDR3 here is CASSPPGQGRYEQYF.